What follows are 26 T cell receptor beta chains derived from one specimen sequenced in a study of blood T cell repertoires in COVID-19. Libraries were prepared by immunoSEQ multiplex PCR; TCRdb keeps only in-frame clonotypes and omits some of them. This repertoire shows about 320,000 clones, over 80% found once; its top ten account for around 5%. The sequenced sample was PBMCs or T cells enriched from blood (not recorded which). Receptors originate from a man younger than 45 who had recovered from COVID-19.

The chain couples TRBV7-9 to TRBJ2-1; no clear D gene. Trimming cost V 5 bases and J 2 bases, with 7 bases left between them. The CDR3 totals 13 residues. Germline V gene sequence: CDR1 SEHNR, CDR2 FQNEAQ (reference sequence). As DNA, the CDR3 is TGTGCCAGCAGCCCTTCTCCCTACAATGAGCAGTTCTTC. Translating it yields CASSPSPYNEQFF.

CDR3: CASSLAWGSSYNEQFF. The CDR3 DNA follows: TGCGCCAGCAGCTTGGCCTGGGGCAGCTCCTACAATGAGCAGTTCTTC. This sequence joins TRBV5-1 and TRBJ2-1; D possibly corresponds to TRBD1 (5 bases). The CDR3 extends over 16 amino acids. V was pared by 0 bases and J by 0 bases, with 10 bases between. CDR1 is SGHRS, CDR2 YFSETQ, per germline.

The V and J genes are TRBV2 and TRBJ2-1; weak D call: TRBD2 (5 bases). The ends were cut back, 6 bases at V and 0 bases at J, with 12 bases in the middle. The CDR3 is made up of 15 amino acids. CDR1 and CDR2 from the germline V gene are SNHLY and FYNNEI. The CDR3 bases are TGTGCCAGCAGCGGGGAACGGGACTCCTACAATGAGCAGTTCTTC. Encoded protein: CASSGERDSYNEQFF.

The genes are TRBV5-1 and TRBJ2-5; D remains ambiguous. Trimming took off 4 bases at V and 0 bases at J, with 4 bases between the two ends. Germline assignment: CDR1 SGHRS and CDR2 YFSETQ. This CDR3 spans 12 amino acids. CDR3 bases: TGCGCCAGCAGCCCGTACCAAGAGACCCAGTACTTC. Protein sequence: CASSPYQETQYF.

The chain joins TRBV2 to TRBJ2-7; TRBD1 agrees at 8 bases. V dropped 8 bases and J dropped 1; count of bases not matched to a gene: 7. In germline, CDR1 is SNHLY, CDR2 FYNNEI. The CDR3 totals 14 residues. The CDR3 coding sequence is TGTGCCAGCGAACCTGACAGGGGTTCCTACGAGCAGTACTTC. As protein: CASEPDRGSYEQYF.

The rearrangement uses TRBV19 and TRBJ1-2; TRBD1 might be the D (6 bases). CDR1 is LNHDA, CDR2 SQIVND, per germline (reference sequence). The CDR3 runs 16 residues. Between the trimmed V and J ends, which lost 0 bases and 0 bases, there was a span of 11 bases. CDR3 loop: CASSIDLDRPNYGYTF. In nucleotides, the CDR3 is TGTGCCAGTAGTATAGATCTCGACAGGCCTAACTATGGCTACACCTTC.

DNA for the CDR3: TGCGCCAGCAGTCCCAGACACAGGGATTTCACAGATACGCAGTATTTT. The encoded protein is CASSPRHRDFTDTQYF. The chain recombines TRBV4-1 with TRBJ2-3, with TRBD1 as a possible D gene (6 bases). The CDR3 is 16 amino acids. Trimming left V 6 bases short and J 2 bases short, with 18 bases between. Germline loops: CDR1 MGHRA, CDR2 YSYEKL.

This clone showed up just once. The chain joins TRBV15 to TRBJ2-7; weak D call: TRBD2 (5 bases). CDR1 and CDR2 from the germline V gene are LNHNV and YYDKDF (reference sequence). The CDR3 covers 14 residues. V lost 1 base to trimming and J lost 2 bases, with 9 bases between them. The CDR3 spells CATSRVDFAYEQYF. DNA for the CDR3: TGTGCCACCAGCAGAGTGGACTTCGCCTACGAGCAGTACTTC.

V is TRBV5-5 and J is TRBJ1-4; no clear D gene. CDR1 is SGHKS, CDR2 YYEKEE, per germline (reference sequence). The CDR3 loop spans 14 amino acids. V gave up 4 bases and J gave up 8 bases, with 15 bases separating them. CDR3 residues: CASSPLPKFEKLFF. CDR3 nucleotides: TGTGCCAGCAGCCCTCTACCCAAATTCGAAAAACTGTTTTTT.

The chain couples TRBV15 to TRBJ2-5, with 10 bases identical to TRBD2. This CDR3 spans 16 amino acids. Looked up from germline, CDR1 is LNHNV and CDR2 is YYDKDF (reference sequence). J gave up 5 bases and V 3 bases, and 9 bases lay outside the gene matches. The CDR3 loop reads CATSREAGGPGETQYF. The DNA for the CDR3 is TGTGCCACCAGCAGGGAAGCGGGGGGGCCCGGGGAGACCCAGTACTTC.

The rearrangement joins TRBV18 to TRBJ1-1, with D unclear. Germline assignment: CDR1 KGHSH and CDR2 LQKENI. CDR3 length: 15 amino acids. The germline V and J ends were trimmed by 1 base and 0 bases, with 9 bases remaining between them. Here the CDR3 DNA reads TGTGCCAGCTCACCACGGTCAGGAATGAACACTGAAGCTTTCTTT. This gives the protein CASSPRSGMNTEAFF.

The chain joins TRBV11-2 to TRBJ1-6, with D unclear. The V end lost 1 base, the J end lost 9 bases, and 10 bases lay between the germline ends. Germline loops: CDR1 SGHAT, CDR2 FQNNGV. CDR3 size: 14 residues. CDR3 DNA: TGTGCCAGCAGCTTAGCTTCATCGGGTTCACCCCTCCACTTT. This codes for CASSLASSGSPLHF.

The chain combines TRBV5-6 with TRBJ2-6, with TRBD1 matching over 7 bases. The length of the CDR3 is 19 residues. J was trimmed by 0 bases and V by 1 base; bases with no gene match: 10. Germline V gene data show CDR1 as SGHDT and CDR2 as YYEEEE. Here the CDR3 reads CASSLPPGQQSSGANVLTF. CDR3 bases: TGTGCCAGCAGCTTGCCACCGGGACAGCAATCCTCTGGGGCCAACGTCCTGACTTTC.

V gene TRBV28 combines with J gene TRBJ1-2, with 9 bases aligning to TRBD1. The CDR3 loop spans 16 amino acids. CDR1 is MDHEN and CDR2 is SYDVKM in the germline V gene. The V gene end was trimmed by 1 base and the J gene end by 4 bases; junction bases not matched to a gene: 7. The CDR3 DNA follows: TGTGCCAGCAGTTTATATCGTACAGGGGGCGGCTATGGCTACACCTTC. Translating it yields CASSLYRTGGGYGYTF.

The chain uses TRBV7-9 and TRBJ2-1; the D gene is possibly TRBD1 (5 bases). The CDR3 is made up of 15 amino acids. The germline V gene has CDR1 SEHNR and CDR2 FQNEAQ (reference sequence). With 5 bases removed from V and 5 bases from J, the gap between germline ends came to 16 bases. CDR3 residues: CASSRPGPGHNEQFF. The CDR3 region has the DNA TGTGCCAGCAGCCGGCCGGGCCCAGGGCACAATGAGCAGTTCTTC.

CDR3: CAWSWGRAYGYTF. DNA for the CDR3: TGTGCCTGGAGTTGGGGCAGGGCGTATGGCTACACCTTC. The rearrangement links TRBV30 to TRBJ1-2; D is perhaps TRBD1 (5 bases). The CDR3 contains 13 residues. V was clipped by 2 bases and J by 5 bases, with 12 bases between them. Germline V gene data show CDR1 as GTSNPN and CDR2 as SVGIG (reference sequence).

The chain links TRBV4-2 to TRBJ2-1, with 7 positions matching TRBD1. CDR3 length: 16 residues. Germline V gene sequence: CDR1 LGHNA, CDR2 YNFKEQ. With V trimmed by 3 bases and J by 1 base, 6 bases remained unmatched. CDR3 protein: CASSHKGAASYNEQFF. In DNA form, the CDR3 reads TGTGCCAGCAGCCATAAGGGGGCCGCTTCCTACAATGAGCAGTTCTTC.

This sequence joins TRBV3-1 (or the pseudogene TRBV3-2) and TRBJ2-3, with 7 nucleotides matching TRBD2. The CDR3 is 17 residues long. J lost 0 bases, V lost 4 bases, and 10 bases had no gene match. Looked up from germline, CDR1 is LGHDT and CDR2 is YNNKEL (reference sequence). CDR3 loop: CASSLGPGGTSTDTQYF. DNA of the CDR3: TGTGCCAGCAGCCTTGGACCGGGAGGAACCAGCACAGATACGCAGTATTTT.

This clone was detected only once. The V gene is TRBV6-6, the J gene TRBJ1-6; TRBD1 might be the D (6 bases). V lost 5 bases and J 9 bases, leaving 26 bases between the germline ends. Germline CDR1 reads MNHNY; CDR2 reads SVGAGI (reference sequence). The CDR3 is made up of 18 amino acids. CDR3 sequence: CASSPQPGHLFSGSPLHF. The CDR3 DNA sequence: TGTGCCAGCAGTCCCCAGCCGGGACACTTATTTTCAGGTTCACCCCTCCACTTT.

This chain joins TRBV5-8 and TRBJ2-1, with 16 bases matching TRBD2. V dropped 0 bases and J dropped 4; count of bases not matched to a gene: 7. Germline CDR1 SGHTS, CDR2 YDEGEE. The CDR3 extends over 19 amino acids. CDR3 sequence: CASSLVGTSGGAVYNEQFF. In DNA form, the CDR3 reads TGTGCCAGCAGCTTGGTTGGGACTAGCGGGGGGGCCGTATACAATGAGCAGTTCTTC. The whole variable domain, remainder taken from reference TRBV5-8 and TRBJ2-1, is EAGVTQSPTHLIKTRGQQATLRCSPISGHTSVYWYQQALGLGLQFLLWYDEGEERNRGNFPPRFSGRQFPNYSSELNVNALELEDSALYLCASSLVGTSGGAVYNEQFFGPGTRLTVL.

The chain has TRBV5-5 and TRBJ1-4; D is uncertain. The CDR3 is 15 amino acids. The germline V and J ends were trimmed by 3 bases and 3 bases, with 12 bases remaining between them. The germline V gene encodes CDR1 SGHKS and CDR2 YYEKEE (reference sequence). CDR3 bases: TGTGCCAGCAGCTGGGCCGGGAGGTCTAATGAAAAACTGTTTTTT. This encodes CASSWAGRSNEKLFF.

The chain combines TRBV28 with TRBJ2-3; TRBD2 might be the D (6 bases). The V gene's germline CDR1 is MDHEN and CDR2 SYDVKM. The CDR3 is made up of 15 amino acids. Trimming took 3 bases from V and 0 from J, leaving 10 bases between them. The CDR3 reads CASSFRRASTDTQYF. CDR3 DNA: TGTGCCAGCAGTTTTAGGAGGGCCAGCACAGATACGCAGTATTTT.

The chain is built from TRBV13 and TRBJ2-5; 9 nucleotides align to TRBD1. Trimming cost V 2 bases and J 5 bases; bases outside gene matches: 6. The CDR3 runs 15 residues. The V gene's germline CDR1 is PRHDT and CDR2 FYEKMQ (reference sequence). CDR3 in amino acids: CASSLWDRAGETQYF. CDR3 nucleotides: TGTGCCAGCAGCTTATGGGACAGGGCAGGGGAGACCCAGTACTTC.

The genes are TRBV3-1 (or the pseudogene TRBV3-2) and TRBJ2-5; D remains unclear. Germline V gene sequence: CDR1 LGHDT, CDR2 YNNKEL (reference sequence). This CDR3 region has 14 residues. V was cut by 3 bases and J by 2 bases, with 10 bases left in between. The chain's CDR3 is CASSQRQEQETQYF. DNA of the CDR3: TGTGCCAGCAGCCAGAGACAAGAACAAGAGACCCAGTACTTC.

The table lists this clone with a few counts. The junction differs from germline at one of its ends, possibly a read error. V is TRBV4-1 and J is TRBJ1-4; D is unclear. This CDR3 region has 14 residues. Looked up from germline, CDR1 is MGHRA and CDR2 is YSYEKL. The CDR3 sequence: CASSQDTVRMGVVF. CDR3 in DNA: TGCGCCAGCAGCCAAGACACCGTGCGGATGGGTGTAGTTTTT.

This clone was seen a single time. The genes are TRBV27 and TRBJ1-2, with D tentatively TRBD1 (5 bases). CDR1 MNHEY and CDR2 SMNVEV come from the germline V gene (reference sequence). The CDR3 is 13 residues long. Trimming left V 5 bases short and J 4 bases short, with 11 bases between. CDR3 region: CASSHGGPYGYTF. Written as DNA, the CDR3 is TGTGCCAGCAGTCACGGGGGACCCTATGGCTACACCTTC.